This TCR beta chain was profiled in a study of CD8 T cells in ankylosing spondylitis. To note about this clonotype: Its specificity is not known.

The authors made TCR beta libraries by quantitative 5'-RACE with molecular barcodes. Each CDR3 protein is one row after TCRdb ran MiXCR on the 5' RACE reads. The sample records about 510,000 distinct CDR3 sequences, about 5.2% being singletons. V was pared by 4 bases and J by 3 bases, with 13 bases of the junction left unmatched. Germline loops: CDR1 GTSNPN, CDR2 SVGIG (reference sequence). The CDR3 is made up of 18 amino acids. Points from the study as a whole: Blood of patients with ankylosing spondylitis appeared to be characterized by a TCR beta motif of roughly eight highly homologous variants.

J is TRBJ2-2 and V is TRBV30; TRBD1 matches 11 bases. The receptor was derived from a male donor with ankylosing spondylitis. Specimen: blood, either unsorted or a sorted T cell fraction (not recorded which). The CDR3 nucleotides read TGTGCCTGGAAGCCGGGACAGGGGGATACTTTCTACACCGGGGAGCTGTTTTTT. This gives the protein CAWKPGQGDTFYTGELFF.